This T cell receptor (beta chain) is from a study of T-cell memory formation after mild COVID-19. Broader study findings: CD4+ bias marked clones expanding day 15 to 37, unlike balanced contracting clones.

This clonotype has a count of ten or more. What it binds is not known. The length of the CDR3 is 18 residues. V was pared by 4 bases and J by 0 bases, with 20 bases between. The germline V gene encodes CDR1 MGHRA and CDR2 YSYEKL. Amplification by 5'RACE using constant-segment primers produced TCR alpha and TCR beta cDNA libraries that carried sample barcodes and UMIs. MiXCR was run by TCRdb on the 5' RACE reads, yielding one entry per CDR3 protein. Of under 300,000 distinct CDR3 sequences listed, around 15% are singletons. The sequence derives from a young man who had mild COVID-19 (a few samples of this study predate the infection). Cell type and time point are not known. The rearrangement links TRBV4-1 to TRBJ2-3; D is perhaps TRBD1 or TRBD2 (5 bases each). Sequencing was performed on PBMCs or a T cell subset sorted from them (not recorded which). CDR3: CASSLQTGTDTSTDTQYF. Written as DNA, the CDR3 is TGCGCCAGCAGCCTCCAGACCGGGACCGACACTAGCACAGATACGCAGTATTTT.